This TCR beta chain comes out of a study of spatial heterogeneity in lung cancer. Study conclusions and caveats: Ubiquitous and regional nonsynonymous mutations were each tracked by the matching count of ubiquitous or regional expanded TCRs. The study estimated approximately 7% alpha and roughly 14% beta chain coverage of tumor T cells. Counts that tracked tumor mutation counts were those of expanded intratumoral alpha and beta TCRs.

Unique molecular identifiers, one per molecule, were present on every TCR cDNA molecule. TCRdb recomputed calls from the 5' RACE reads with MiXCR, one row per CDR3 protein. The sample lists fewer than 7,000 distinct CDR3 sequences, over 7.5% occurring once. This clonotype was recorded many times. Its antigen is unidentified. This CDR3 spans 14 amino acids. Germline V gives CDR1 MNHNS, CDR2 SASEGT. Trimming took off 2 bases at V and 3 bases at J, with 11 bases between the two ends. Noted time point: sample taken at primary tumor resection. Whole RNA was taken from tumor, nontumor lung or frozen PBMC; it was then sequenced unsorted.

Material: lung tumor tissue, obtained at surgery. The chain couples TRBV6-1 to TRBJ2-7, with a tentative D call TRBD2 (5 bases). The origin of this receptor is a female donor with early-stage non-small cell lung cancer. Written as DNA, the CDR3 is TGTGCCAGCAGTGAACACGGACTCTACTACGAGCAGTACTTC. The encoded protein is CASSEHGLYYEQYF.